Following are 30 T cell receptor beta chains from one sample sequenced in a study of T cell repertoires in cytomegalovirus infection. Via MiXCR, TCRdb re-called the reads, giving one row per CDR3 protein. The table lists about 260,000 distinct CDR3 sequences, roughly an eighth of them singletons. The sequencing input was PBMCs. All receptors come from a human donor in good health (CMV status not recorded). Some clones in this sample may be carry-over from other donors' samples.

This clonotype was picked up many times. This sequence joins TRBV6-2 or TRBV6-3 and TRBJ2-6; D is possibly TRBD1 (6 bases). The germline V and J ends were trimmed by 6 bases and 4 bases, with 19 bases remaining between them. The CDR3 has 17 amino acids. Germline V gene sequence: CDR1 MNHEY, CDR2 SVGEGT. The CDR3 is CASSRLTGTSGANVLTF. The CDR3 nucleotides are TGTGCCAGCAGCCGCCTGACAGGAACATCCGGGGCCAACGTCCTGACTTTC.

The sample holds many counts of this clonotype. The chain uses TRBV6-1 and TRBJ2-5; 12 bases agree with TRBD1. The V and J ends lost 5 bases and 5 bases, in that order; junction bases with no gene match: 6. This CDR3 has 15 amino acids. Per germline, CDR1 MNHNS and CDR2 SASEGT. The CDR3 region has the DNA TGTGCCAGCAGTCCCGGGACAGGGGGCAGGGAGACCCAGTACTTC. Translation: CASSPGTGGRETQYF.

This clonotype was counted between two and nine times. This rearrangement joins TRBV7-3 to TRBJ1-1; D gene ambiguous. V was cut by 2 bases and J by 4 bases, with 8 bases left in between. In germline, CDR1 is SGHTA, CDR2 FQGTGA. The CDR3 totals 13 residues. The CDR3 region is CASSLDGTTEAFF. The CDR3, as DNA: TGTGCCAGCAGCTTAGACGGTACCACTGAAGCTTTCTTT.

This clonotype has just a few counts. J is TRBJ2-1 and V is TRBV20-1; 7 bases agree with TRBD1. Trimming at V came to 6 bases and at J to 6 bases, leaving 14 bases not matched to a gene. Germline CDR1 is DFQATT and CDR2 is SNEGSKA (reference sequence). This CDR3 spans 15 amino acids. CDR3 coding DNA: TGCAGTGCGAGCACTCCGGGACAGTTTGGCAATGAGCAGTTCTTC. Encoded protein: CSASTPGQFGNEQFF.

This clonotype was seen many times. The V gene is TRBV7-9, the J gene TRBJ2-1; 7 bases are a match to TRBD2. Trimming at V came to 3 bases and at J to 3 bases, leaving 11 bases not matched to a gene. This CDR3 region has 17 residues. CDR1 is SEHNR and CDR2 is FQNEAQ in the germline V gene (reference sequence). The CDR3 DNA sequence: TGTGCCAGCAGCTTTCAGCGCCTGGGGGGGAGCTACAATGAGCAGTTCTTC. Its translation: CASSFQRLGGSYNEQFF. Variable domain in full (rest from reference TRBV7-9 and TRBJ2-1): DTGVSQNPRHKITKRGQNVTFRCDPISEHNRLYWYRQTLGQGPEFLTYFQNEAQLEKSRLLSDRFSAERPKGSFSTLEIQRTEQGDSAMYLCASSFQRLGGSYNEQFFGPGTRLTVL.

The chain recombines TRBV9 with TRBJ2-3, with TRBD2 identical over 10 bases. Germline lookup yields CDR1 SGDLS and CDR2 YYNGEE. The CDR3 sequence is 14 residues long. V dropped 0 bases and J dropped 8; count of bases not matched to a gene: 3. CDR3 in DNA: TGTGCCAGCAGCGTAGAGCGGGGGGGCGGTACGCAGTATTTT. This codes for CASSVERGGGTQYF.

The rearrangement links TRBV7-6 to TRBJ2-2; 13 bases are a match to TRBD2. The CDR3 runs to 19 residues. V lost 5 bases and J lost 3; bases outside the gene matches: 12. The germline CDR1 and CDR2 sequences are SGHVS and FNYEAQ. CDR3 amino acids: CASSRETSGGAFDTGELFF. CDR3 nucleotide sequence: TGTGCCAGCAGCCGAGAAACTAGCGGGGGGGCCTTCGACACCGGGGAGCTGTTTTTT.

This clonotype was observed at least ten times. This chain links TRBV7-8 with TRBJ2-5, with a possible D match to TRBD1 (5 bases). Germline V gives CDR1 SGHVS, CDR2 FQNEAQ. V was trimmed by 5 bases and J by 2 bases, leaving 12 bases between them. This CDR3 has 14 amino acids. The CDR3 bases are TGTGCCAGCAGCCCCAGACAGAAACAAGAGACCCAGTACTTC. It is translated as CASSPRQKQETQYF.

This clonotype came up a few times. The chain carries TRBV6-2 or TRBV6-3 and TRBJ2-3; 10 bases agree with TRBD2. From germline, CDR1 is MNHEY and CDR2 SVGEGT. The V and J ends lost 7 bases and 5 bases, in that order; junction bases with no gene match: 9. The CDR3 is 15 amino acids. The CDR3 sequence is CASKDGLADRDTQYF. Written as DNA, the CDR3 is TGTGCCAGCAAAGACGGACTAGCGGACCGAGATACGCAGTATTTT.

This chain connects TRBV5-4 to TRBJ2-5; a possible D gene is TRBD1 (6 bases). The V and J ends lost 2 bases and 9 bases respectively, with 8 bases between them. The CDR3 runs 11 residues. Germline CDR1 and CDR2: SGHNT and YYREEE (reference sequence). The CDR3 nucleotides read TGTGCCAGCAGCTTCGCAGGGGCCCAGTACTTC. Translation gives CASSFAGAQYF. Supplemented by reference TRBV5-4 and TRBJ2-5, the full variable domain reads ETGVTQSPTHLIKTRGQQVTLRCSSQSGHNTVSWYQQALGQGPQFIFQYYREEENGRGNFPPRFSGLQFPNYSSELNVNALELDDSALYLCASSFAGAQYFGPGTRLLVL.

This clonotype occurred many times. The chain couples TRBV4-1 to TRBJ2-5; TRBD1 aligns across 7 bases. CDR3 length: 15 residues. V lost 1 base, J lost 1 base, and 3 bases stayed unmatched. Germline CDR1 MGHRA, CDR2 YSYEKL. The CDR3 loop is CASSQVTGTQETQYF. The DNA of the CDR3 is TGCGCCAGCAGCCAAGTGACAGGGACCCAAGAGACCCAGTACTTC.

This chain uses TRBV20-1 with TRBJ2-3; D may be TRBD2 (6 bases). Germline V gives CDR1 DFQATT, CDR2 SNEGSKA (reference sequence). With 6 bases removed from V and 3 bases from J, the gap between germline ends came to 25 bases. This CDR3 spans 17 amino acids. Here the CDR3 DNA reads TGCAGTGCAATACCAACGAGTAGGAGCGGACTAACAGATACGCAGTATTTT. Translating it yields CSAIPTSRSGLTDTQYF.

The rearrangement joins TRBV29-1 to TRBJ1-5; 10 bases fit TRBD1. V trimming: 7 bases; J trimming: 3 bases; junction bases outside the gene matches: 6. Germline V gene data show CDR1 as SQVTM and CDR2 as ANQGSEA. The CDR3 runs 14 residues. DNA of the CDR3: TGCAGCGCCACCGGGACAGGGGACAATCAGCCCCAGCATTTT. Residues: CSATGTGDNQPQHF.

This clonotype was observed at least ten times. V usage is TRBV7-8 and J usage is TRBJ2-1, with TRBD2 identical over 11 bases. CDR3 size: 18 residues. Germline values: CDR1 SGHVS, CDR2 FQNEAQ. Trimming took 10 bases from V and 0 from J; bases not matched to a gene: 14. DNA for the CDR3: TGTGCCACCCGGAAAGGACTAGCGGGCCTCAGCTCCTACAATGAGCAGTTCTTC. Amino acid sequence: CATRKGLAGLSSYNEQFF.

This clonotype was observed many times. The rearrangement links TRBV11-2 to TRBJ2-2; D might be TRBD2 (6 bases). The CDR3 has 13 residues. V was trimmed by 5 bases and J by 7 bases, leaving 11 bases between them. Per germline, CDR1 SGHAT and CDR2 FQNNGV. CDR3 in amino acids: CASSRERVGELFF. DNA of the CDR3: TGTGCCAGCAGCCGTGAGCGGGTCGGGGAGCTGTTTTTT.

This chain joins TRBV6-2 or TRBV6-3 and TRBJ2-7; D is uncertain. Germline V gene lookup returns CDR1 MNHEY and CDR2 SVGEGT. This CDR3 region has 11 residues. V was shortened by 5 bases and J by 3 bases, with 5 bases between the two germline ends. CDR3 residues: CASSRHYEQYF. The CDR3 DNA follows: TGTGCCAGCAGTCGGCACTACGAGCAGTACTTC.

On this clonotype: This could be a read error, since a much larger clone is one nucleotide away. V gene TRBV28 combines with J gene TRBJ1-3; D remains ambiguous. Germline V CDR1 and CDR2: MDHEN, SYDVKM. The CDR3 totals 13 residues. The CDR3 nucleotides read TGTGCCAGCAGTTTTGCCCTTCGAAACACCATAAATTTT. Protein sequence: CASSFALRNTINF.

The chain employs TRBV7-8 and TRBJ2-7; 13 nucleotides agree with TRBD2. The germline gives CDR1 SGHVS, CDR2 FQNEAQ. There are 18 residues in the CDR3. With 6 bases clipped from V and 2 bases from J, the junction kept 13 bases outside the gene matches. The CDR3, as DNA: TGTGCCAGCAGAAGGACTAGCGGGAGTCCAATAGGGCCCTACGAGCAGTACTTC. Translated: CASRRTSGSPIGPYEQYF.

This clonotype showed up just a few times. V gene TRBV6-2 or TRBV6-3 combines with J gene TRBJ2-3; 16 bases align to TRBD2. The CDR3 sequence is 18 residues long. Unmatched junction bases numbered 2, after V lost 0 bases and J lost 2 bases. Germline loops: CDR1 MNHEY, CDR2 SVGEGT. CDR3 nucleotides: TGTGCCAGCAGTTACTCCGGGACTAGCGGGGGGGCCACAGATACGCAGTATTTT. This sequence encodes CASSYSGTSGGATDTQYF.

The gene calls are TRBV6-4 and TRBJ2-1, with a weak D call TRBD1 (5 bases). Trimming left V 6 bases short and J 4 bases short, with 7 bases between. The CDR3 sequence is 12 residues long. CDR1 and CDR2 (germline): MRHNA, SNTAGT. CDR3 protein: CASRDRYNEQFF. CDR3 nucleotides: TGTGCCAGCAGAGACAGATACAATGAGCAGTTCTTC.

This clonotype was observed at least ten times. CDR3 amino acids: CASGLAGVTDTQYF. CDR3 bases: TGTGCCTCTGGACTAGCGGGAGTCACAGATACGCAGTATTTT. V is TRBV2 and J is TRBJ2-3; 13 bases align to TRBD2. The CDR3 runs to 14 residues. In germline, CDR1 is SNHLY, CDR2 FYNNEI. The V and J ends lost 11 bases and 2 bases, in that order; junction bases with no gene match: 4.

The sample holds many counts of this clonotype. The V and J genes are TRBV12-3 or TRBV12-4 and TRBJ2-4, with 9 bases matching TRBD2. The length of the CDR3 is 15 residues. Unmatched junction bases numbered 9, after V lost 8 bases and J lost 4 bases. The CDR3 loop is CASGERGDRKNIQYF. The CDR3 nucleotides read TGTGCCAGCGGAGAGCGGGGGGACCGGAAAAACATTCAGTACTTC.

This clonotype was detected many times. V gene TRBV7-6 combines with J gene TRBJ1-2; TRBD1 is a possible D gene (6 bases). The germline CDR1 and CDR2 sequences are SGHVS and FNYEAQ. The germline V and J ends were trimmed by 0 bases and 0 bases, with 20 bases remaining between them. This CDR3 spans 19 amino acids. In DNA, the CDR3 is TGTGCCAGCAGCTTAGCGCTCCGGGGGGCCAAGTTAGCTAACTATGGCTACACCTTC. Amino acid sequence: CASSLALRGAKLANYGYTF.

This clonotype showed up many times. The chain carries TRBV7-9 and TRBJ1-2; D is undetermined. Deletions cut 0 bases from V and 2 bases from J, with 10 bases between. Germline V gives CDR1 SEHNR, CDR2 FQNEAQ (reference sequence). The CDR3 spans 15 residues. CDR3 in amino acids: CASSLAPSENYGYTF. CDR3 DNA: TGTGCCAGCAGCTTAGCGCCTAGTGAAAACTATGGCTACACCTTC.

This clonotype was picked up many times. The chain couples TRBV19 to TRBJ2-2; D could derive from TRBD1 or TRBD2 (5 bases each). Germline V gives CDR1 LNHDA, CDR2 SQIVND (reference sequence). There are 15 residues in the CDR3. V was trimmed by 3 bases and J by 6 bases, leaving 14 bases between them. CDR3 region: CASSIQPRGSGELFF. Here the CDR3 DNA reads TGTGCCAGTAGTATTCAGCCGAGGGGATCCGGGGAGCTGTTTTTT. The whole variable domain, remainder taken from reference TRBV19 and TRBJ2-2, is DGGITQSPKYLFRKEGQNVTLSCEQNLNHDAMYWYRQDPGQGLRLIYYSQIVNDFQKGDIAEGYSVSREKKESFPLTVTSAQKNPTAFYLCASSIQPRGSGELFFGEGSRLTVL.

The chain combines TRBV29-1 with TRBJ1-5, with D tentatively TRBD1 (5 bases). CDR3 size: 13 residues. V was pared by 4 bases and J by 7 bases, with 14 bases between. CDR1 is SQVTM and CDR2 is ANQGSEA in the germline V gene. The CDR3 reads CSVADKNYQPQHF. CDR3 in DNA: TGCAGCGTTGCGGACAAAAACTACCAGCCCCAGCATTTT.

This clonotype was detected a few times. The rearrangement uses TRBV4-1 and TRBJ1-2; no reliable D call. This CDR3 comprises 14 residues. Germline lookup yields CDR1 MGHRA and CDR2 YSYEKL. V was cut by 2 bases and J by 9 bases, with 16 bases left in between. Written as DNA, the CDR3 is TGCGCCAGCAGCCAATCGCCCCGAGATAGAAGCTACACCTTC. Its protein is CASSQSPRDRSYTF.

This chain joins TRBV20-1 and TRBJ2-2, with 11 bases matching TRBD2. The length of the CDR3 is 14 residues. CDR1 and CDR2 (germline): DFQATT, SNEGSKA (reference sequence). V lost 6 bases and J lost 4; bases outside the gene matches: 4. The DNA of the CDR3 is TGCAGTGCCAGTAGCGGGAGGGGCACCGGGGAGCTGTTTTTT. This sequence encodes CSASSGRGTGELFF.

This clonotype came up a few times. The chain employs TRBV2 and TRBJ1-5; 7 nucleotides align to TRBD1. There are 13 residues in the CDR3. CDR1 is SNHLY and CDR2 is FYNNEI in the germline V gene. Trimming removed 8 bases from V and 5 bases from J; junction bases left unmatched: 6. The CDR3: CASEGQRDQPQHF. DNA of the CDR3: TGTGCCAGCGAGGGACAGCGAGATCAGCCCCAGCATTTT.

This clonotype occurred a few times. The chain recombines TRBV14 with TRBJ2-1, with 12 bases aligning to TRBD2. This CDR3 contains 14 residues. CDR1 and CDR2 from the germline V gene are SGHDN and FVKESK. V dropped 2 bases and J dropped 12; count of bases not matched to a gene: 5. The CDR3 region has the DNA TGTGCCAGCAGCCAAAATACACTAGCGGGAGGGCAGTTCTTC. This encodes CASSQNTLAGGQFF.